This is a list of T cell receptor beta chains from one sample in a study of shared clonotypes between healthy human individuals. Libraries were prepared by immunoSEQ multiplex PCR; TCRdb keeps only in-frame clonotypes and omits some of them. The table records around 1.9 million clones, just under 95% of them present only once. Sequencing was done on a sample of naive CD8+ T cells from PBMCs. These receptor sequences come from a man aged 18 to 35 in good health. Some clones in this sample may be carry-over from other donors' samples. Both conserved end residues are part of each CDR3. The order of the fields is V gene, CDR3 length, J gene, clone size, D gene, CDR3 DNA, CDR3 protein. The D gene is left open where the match is weak. Some rows have no size entry. The others give once, few or many, or a class for an expanded clone.

>TRBV7-8|14|TRBJ2-7|-|-
TGTGCCAGCAGCCCATCAGGGGAGTCCTACGAGCAGTACTTC
CASSPSGESYEQYF
>TRBV27|17|TRBJ2-6|-|-
TGTGCCAGCAGCCCAGATGACAGAAACTCTGGGGCCAACGTCCTGACTTTC
CASSPDDRNSGANVLTF
>TRBV5-4|13|TRBJ1-1|-|-
TGTGCCAGCAGTGTGGGCGAGGACACTGAAGCTTTCTTT
CASSVGEDTEAFF
>TRBV4-1|14|TRBJ2-5|-|TRBD1
TGCGCCAGCAGCCAGCCCACAGGGGAGAAGACCCAGTACTTC
CASSQPTGEKTQYF
>TRBV28|16|TRBJ1-5|-|-
TGTGCCAGCAGCCGTCCCACAGGGCGGAGGAATCAGCCCCAGCATTTT
CASSRPTGRRNQPQHF
>TRBV28|17|TRBJ2-1|-|-
TGTGCCAGCAGTTCCACCCCGGTCCTGTTCTATTACAATGAGCAGTTCTTC
CASSSTPVLFYYNEQFF
>TRBV27|12|TRBJ2-2|-|-
TGTGCCAGCAGTTTCGGCACCGGGGAGCTGTTTTTT
CASSFGTGELFF
>TRBV4-2|16|TRBJ2-7|-|TRBD2
TGTGCCAGCAGCCAAGTCGGACTAGCGGGATCCTACGAGCAGTACTTC
CASSQVGLAGSYEQYF
>TRBV13|14|TRBJ1-5|-|-
TGTGCCAGCAGTTTGGGGAGAGGCAATCAGCCCCAGCATTTT
CASSLGRGNQPQHF
>TRBV5-1|15|TRBJ2-7|-|-
TGCGCCAGTGCAGGGGTTACGGCGGGATCCTACGAGCAGTACTTC
CASAGVTAGSYEQYF
>TRBV30|8|TRBJ1-2|-|-
TGTTCCATCTATGGCTACACCTTC
CSIYGYTF
>TRBV19|16|TRBJ1-5|-|TRBD1
TGTGCCAGTAGTATCACGGGCAGGGGGGGCAATCAGCCCCAGCATTTT
CASSITGRGGNQPQHF
>TRBV4-1|16|TRBJ2-7|-|-
TGCGCCAGCAGCCAAGATTTCAAGGTGAGGGGTTACGAGCAGTACTTC
CASSQDFKVRGYEQYF
>TRBV5-6|12|TRBJ2-7|-|-
TGTGCCAGCAGCGCCGGAGGGGTAGAGCAGTACTTC
CASSAGGVEQYF
>TRBV7-9|15|TRBJ2-7|-|-
TGTGCCAGCAGCTTTGGACCTCGAGGAGGCCACGAGCAGTACTTC
CASSFGPRGGHEQYF
>TRBV5-5|15|TRBJ1-4|-|-
TGTGCCAGCAGCTTTTTACAGGGAATGAATGAAAAACTGTTTTTT
CASSFLQGMNEKLFF
>TRBV4-3|13|TRBJ1-2|-|-
TGCGCCAGCAGCTCCAGTAGTAACTATGGCTACACCTTC
CASSSSSNYGYTF
>TRBV5-4|20|TRBJ1-2|-|-
TGTGCCAGCAGCCCTAACCCGTTGGGGACGGAAGATTCCTTCTCTCGGGGCTACACCTTC
CASSPNPLGTEDSFSRGYTF
>TRBV7-9|16|TRBJ2-1|-|TRBD1
TGTGCCAGCAGCTTGGGGGGACAGGGGCGTTACAATGAGCAGTTCTTC
CASSLGGQGRYNEQFF
>TRBV29-1|15|TRBJ1-2|-|TRBD1
TGCAGCGTTCAGAGGGACAGCGGGGTGACCTATGGCTACACCTTC
CSVQRDSGVTYGYTF
>TRBV7-7|13|TRBJ2-7|-|-
TGTGCCAGCAGCCCAGGACGGTTCTACGAGCAGTACTTC
CASSPGRFYEQYF
>TRBV10-2|14|TRBJ1-5|-|TRBD1
TGCGCCAGCAGCGCGGACAGGGAGGACCAGCCCCAGCATTTT
CASSADREDQPQHF
>TRBV7-9|17|TRBJ2-1|-|-
TGTGCCAGCAGCGCTTCCCTCCCCTCTGACGGGCTGGGTGAGCAGTTCTTC
CASSASLPSDGLGEQFF
>TRBV29-1|12|TRBJ2-5|-|-
TGCAGCGTTATAGGGGCCAAAGAGACCCAGTACTTC
CSVIGAKETQYF
>TRBV10-3|15|TRBJ2-7|-|TRBD2
TGTGCCATCCAGATTTGGGGGGAGGGAACCTACGAGCAGTACTTC
CAIQIWGEGTYEQYF
>TRBV9|13|TRBJ2-3|-|-
TGTGCCAGCAGTTCGGGAGGGGGCGATACGCAGTATTTT
CASSSGGGDTQYF
>TRBV13|15|TRBJ2-1|-|TRBD1
TGTGCCAGCAGCTCACCGGGACAGGGAGCCAATGAGCAGTTCTTC
CASSSPGQGANEQFF
>TRBV30|13|TRBJ2-1|-|TRBD2
TGTGCCTGGAGTCAGCGGGAGACCCATGAGCAGTTCTTC
CAWSQRETHEQFF
>TRBV27|16|TRBJ2-7|-|-
TGTGCCAGCAGTCCCGCTCGGACACGACCCGCCTACGAGCAGTACTTC
CASSPARTRPAYEQYF
>TRBV7-6|16|TRBJ2-3|-|-
TGTGCCAGCAGCCCCGAGGGGGACTTCCGACCTTATACGCAGTATTTT
CASSPEGDFRPYTQYF
>TRBV7-9|14|TRBJ2-5|-|-
TGTGCCAGCAGCCCCACAGGGATGGGGGAGACCCAGTACTTC
CASSPTGMGETQYF
>TRBV6-5|15|TRBJ1-5|once|-
TGTGCCAGCAGTTACTCGCAGCGGAGCAATCAGCCCCAGCATTTT
CASSYSQRSNQPQHF
>TRBV7-6|16|TRBJ1-3|-|-
TGTGCCAGCAGCTTAGCCTGGCTAATCCGGGCACCTAATCTATATTTT
CASSLAWLIRAPNLYF
>TRBV7-9|16|TRBJ2-1|-|TRBD2
TGTGCCAGCAGCTTAGCTCAACTAGCGCCCTACAATGAGCAGTTCTTC
CASSLAQLAPYNEQFF
>TRBV28|17|TRBJ2-1|-|-
TGTGCCAGCAGTATCCATCTTACAGCAAGCTCCTACAATGAGCAGTTCTTC
CASSIHLTASSYNEQFF
>TRBV28|15|TRBJ2-3|-|TRBD2
TGTGCCAGCAGTCCTCAGCGGGAGGTGACAGATACGCAGTATTTT
CASSPQREVTDTQYF
>TRBV9|16|TRBJ2-2|-|TRBD1
TGTGCCAGCAGCGAGTCCCGACAGGGGGCGGGCGGGGAGCTGTTTTTT
CASSESRQGAGGELFF
>TRBV7-9|18|TRBJ2-5|-|-
TGTGCCAGCAGCTTAAGAGTATCAGGGGTCCCCTCAGGAGAGACCCAGTACTTC
CASSLRVSGVPSGETQYF
>TRBV13|14|TRBJ2-6|-|-
TGTGCCAGCAGGTCGGGGCCCGGGGCCAACGTCCTGACTTTC
CASRSGPGANVLTF
>TRBV19|13|TRBJ2-7|-|-
TGTGCCAGTCGCCGAGTCGGGGCTTACGAGCAGTACTTC
CASRRVGAYEQYF
>TRBV28|17|TRBJ2-5|-|-
TGTGCCAGCACCACCGGCCAGGGCATAGGTGTGGCAGAGACCCAGTACTTC
CASTTGQGIGVAETQYF
>TRBV30|13|TRBJ2-7|-|-
TGTGCCTGGAGTGTAGGGGGGCTGAACGAGCAGTACTTC
CAWSVGGLNEQYF
>TRBV11-2|14|TRBJ2-1|-|TRBD1
TGTGCCAGCAGCGGGACAGGGTCCTACAATGAGCAGTTCTTC
CASSGTGSYNEQFF
>TRBV5-4|11|TRBJ2-7|-|-
TGTGCCAGCAGCACCGACGGCGAGCAGTACTTC
CASSTDGEQYF
>TRBV5-4|11|TRBJ1-1|few|-
TGTGCCAGCAGCTTGCTAGGAATGACTTTCTTT
CASSLLGMTFF
>TRBV18|12|TRBJ2-1|-|-
TGTGCCAGCTCACCCACTAGCAATGAGCAGTTCTTC
CASSPTSNEQFF
>TRBV7-8|15|TRBJ2-1|-|TRBD2
TGTGCCAGCAGCTTAGCGGGGGGGGCCTACAATGAGCAGTTCTTC
CASSLAGGAYNEQFF
>TRBV5-5|14|TRBJ1-2|-|TRBD1
TGTGCCAGCGCAGCTACAGGGGGCGGCTATGGCTACACCTTC
CASAATGGGYGYTF
>TRBV4-1|14|TRBJ1-1|-|-
TGCGCCAGCAGCCAAGTGGGGGAGAACACTGAAGCTTTCTTT
CASSQVGENTEAFF